These 23 T cell receptor beta chains originate from one sample sequenced in a study of neurological immune-mediated disorders (dated by TCRdb to the late 2010s). Libraries came from 5' RACE. TCRdb records Illumina HiSeq 2500 as the sequencer. TCRdb reran the public reads through fastp at Q25 and MiXCR, keeping productive beta chains. Identical CDR3 proteins give one entry, which carries the most common genes and DNA. This sample lists about 87,000 distinct CDR3 sequences; under 4.5% were detected once. Approximately 2.9% of the sample is held by the ten biggest clonotypes. Sequencing input: PBMCs. Receptors were obtained from a woman between 50 and 59 years old with multiple sclerosis.

This clonotype has at least ten counts. The chain recombines TRBV5-1 with TRBJ2-7, with 7 positions matching TRBD2. The trim removed 0 bases at V and 4 bases at J, leaving 7 bases unmatched. CDR1 SGHRS and CDR2 YFSETQ come from the germline V gene. CDR3 size: 15 residues. CDR3 DNA: TGCGCCAGCAGCTTGGGGCCTAGCGGTAATTACGAGCAGTACTTC. Its translation: CASSLGPSGNYEQYF.

This clonotype appeared many times. This chain joins TRBV9 and TRBJ2-1, with TRBD1 matching 10 bases. Germline CDR1 is SGDLS and CDR2 is YYNGEE. The CDR3 covers 15 residues. V was pared by 3 bases and J by 4 bases, with 4 bases of the junction left unmatched. The CDR3 is CASSEGDRGYNEQFF. The CDR3 DNA reads TGTGCCAGCAGCGAGGGGGACAGGGGTTACAATGAGCAGTTCTTC.

This clonotype was picked up many times. This CDR3 is CASSFDRGWYGYTF. The CDR3 DNA reads as TGTGCCAGCAGTTTCGACAGGGGGTGGTATGGCTACACCTTC. The rearrangement uses TRBV2 and TRBJ1-2; TRBD1 matches 9 bases. Per the germline V gene, CDR1 is SNHLY and CDR2 is FYNNEI. The CDR3 loop spans 14 amino acids. V trimming: 5 bases; J trimming: 5 bases; junction bases outside the gene matches: 6.

Ten or more counts support this clonotype. This chain links TRBV5-1 with TRBJ2-2; 11 bases map to TRBD2. This CDR3 spans 15 amino acids. Germline V CDR1 and CDR2: SGHRS, YFSETQ. Unmatched junction bases numbered 3, after V lost 4 bases and J lost 4 bases. The CDR3 nucleotides read TGCGCCAGCAGCCTAGGGACTAGCGGCACCGGGGAGCTGTTTTTT. Translated, it gives CASSLGTSGTGELFF.

This clonotype was detected ten times or more. This chain uses TRBV7-2 with TRBJ2-3; D is uncertain. The CDR3 sequence is 15 residues long. CDR1 and CDR2 from the germline V gene are SGHTA and FQGNSA. Trimming pared 2 bases from V and 1 base from J, leaving 10 bases between. CDR3 nucleotides: TGTGCCAGCAGCTTATTTACGGGTGGCACAGATACGCAGTATTTT. It encodes CASSLFTGGTDTQYF.

This clonotype was detected many times. V usage is TRBV10-3 and J usage is TRBJ1-1; no clear D. From germline, CDR1 is ENHRY and CDR2 SYGVKD. The CDR3 totals 12 residues. The V end lost 8 bases, the J end lost 1 base, and 8 bases lay between the germline ends. CDR3 sequence: CAIAPGNTEAFF. CDR3 sequence (DNA): TGTGCCATCGCTCCAGGGAACACTGAAGCTTTCTTT.

This clonotype was recorded many times. The CDR3 is CASSYSKSYEQYF. CDR3 DNA sequence: TGCGCCAGCAGCTATTCAAAAAGCTACGAGCAGTACTTC. The chain uses TRBV5-1 and TRBJ2-7; D gene ambiguous. The V gene's germline CDR1 is SGHRS and CDR2 YFSETQ. The CDR3 contains 13 residues. Trimming left V 3 bases short and J 3 bases short, with 10 bases between. Using reference TRBV5-1 and TRBJ2-7 for the parts outside the CDR3, the full variable domain is KAGVTQTPRYLIKTRGQQVTLSCSPISGHRSVSWYQQTPGQGLQFLFEYFSETQRNKGNFPGRFSGRQFSNSRSEMNVSTLELGDSALYLCASSYSKSYEQYFGPGTRLTVT.

This clonotype was seen many times. The chain links TRBV20-1 to TRBJ2-1; 9 bases match TRBD1. The length of the CDR3 is 14 residues. Trimming at V came to 4 bases and at J to 6 bases, leaving 7 bases not matched to a gene. CDR1 and CDR2 from the germline V gene are DFQATT and SNEGSKA (reference sequence). CDR3 coding DNA: TGCAGTGCTAAGGACGGGACAGGGACCAATGAGCAGTTCTTC. This codes for CSAKDGTGTNEQFF.

This clonotype was detected ten times or more. The rearrangement links TRBV5-6 to TRBJ1-2, with 8 bases aligning to TRBD1. The V gene end was trimmed by 3 bases and the J gene end by 7 bases; junction bases not matched to a gene: 11. The CDR3 totals 15 residues. CDR1 is SGHDT, CDR2 YYEEEE, per germline. This CDR3 reads CASSYPQGARSGYTF. The DNA of the CDR3 is TGTGCCAGCAGCTATCCCCAGGGGGCGCGTTCTGGCTACACCTTC.

There are many counts of this clonotype. The chain couples TRBV7-8 to TRBJ2-5; TRBD2 agrees at 13 bases. CDR1 and CDR2 (germline): SGHVS, FQNEAQ. Germline trimming cut 4 bases from V and 3 bases from J; bases unmatched to any gene: 2. This CDR3 has 15 residues. CDR3 DNA sequence: TGTGCCAGCAGCTGGACTAGCGGGGGAGAAGAGACCCAGTACTTC. It codes for CASSWTSGGEETQYF.

This clonotype has ten or more counts. The V gene is TRBV15, the J gene TRBJ2-2; TRBD2 agrees at 13 bases. CDR1 is LNHNV, CDR2 YYDKDF, per germline (reference sequence). With V trimmed by 3 bases and J by 0 bases, 7 bases remained unmatched. This CDR3 is 19 amino acids long. The CDR3 loop reads CATSRDRGLAGANTGELFF. The CDR3 region has the DNA TGTGCCACCAGCAGGGACCGTGGACTAGCGGGGGCGAACACCGGGGAGCTGTTTTTT.

In this sample, this clonotype turned up many times. The chain has TRBV28 and TRBJ2-1, with D possibly called TRBD1 or TRBD2 (6 bases each). The V end was cut by 6 bases, the J end by 6 bases, with 21 bases between. The CDR3 has 16 amino acids. Germline CDR1 is MDHEN and CDR2 is SYDVKM. The CDR3 coding sequence is TGTGCCAGCAGCCTAAAGTCGGGGGCTGGGCGCAATGAGCAGTTCTTC. Translation: CASSLKSGAGRNEQFF.

This clonotype was seen repeatedly, ten times or more. This chain links TRBV5-1 with TRBJ2-7; perhaps TRBD1 as D (6 bases). V was shortened by 10 bases and J by 0 bases, with 11 bases between the two germline ends. Germline CDR1 and CDR2: SGHRS and YFSETQ. The CDR3 contains 12 residues. The CDR3 loop is CASRQDSYEQYF. DNA of the CDR3: TGCGCCTCTAGACAGGACTCCTACGAGCAGTACTTC.

This clonotype was observed many times. The V call is TRBV7-3, the J call TRBJ1-1; 8 bases fit TRBD1. The V and J ends lost 3 bases and 11 bases, in that order; junction bases with no gene match: 5. Per the germline V gene, CDR1 is SGHTA and CDR2 is FQGTGA. This CDR3 spans 12 amino acids. The CDR3 protein is CASSFTGGFAFF. The CDR3, as DNA: TGTGCCAGCAGCTTTACAGGGGGGTTTGCTTTCTTT.

This clonotype was found many times. The CDR3 coding sequence is TGCAGTGCTAGTTTGCGGGGGGCTGGTGATACGCAGTATTTT. Amino acid sequence: CSASLRGAGDTQYF. The chain has TRBV20-1 and TRBJ2-3; 8 bases are shared with TRBD2. The ends lost 3 bases at V and 6 bases at J; junction bases unmatched: 8. This CDR3 spans 14 amino acids. CDR1 and CDR2 from the germline V gene are DFQATT and SNEGSKA (reference sequence).

This clonotype appeared many times. The chain couples TRBV4-2 to TRBJ2-1; D perhaps matches TRBD2 (7 bases). This CDR3 region has 14 residues. Germline CDR1 and CDR2: LGHNA and YNFKEQ. V lost 3 bases to trimming and J lost 10 bases, with 16 bases between them. The CDR3 nucleotides are TGTGCCAGCAGCCAGGGTTGGGGGGGGCTAGAGCAGTTCTTC. This translates into CASSQGWGGLEQFF.

This clonotype occurred many times. The chain has TRBV6-2 or TRBV6-3 and TRBJ2-7; 9 bases are a match to TRBD1. Losses at the gene ends were 6 bases for V and 4 bases for J; bases not matched to a gene: 4. CDR3 size: 13 residues. Germline loops: CDR1 MNHEY, CDR2 SVGEGT. DNA for the CDR3: TGTGCCAGCAGCTCCGGGACAGGGTACGAGCAGTACTTC. This encodes CASSSGTGYEQYF.

Regarding this clonotype: A read error may explain this, as a much larger clone is one base away. In this CDR3 the conserved last residue, phenylalanine or tryptophan, is missing, so a read error is likely. This sequence joins TRBV7-2 and TRBJ2-5, with D unresolved. With 2 bases removed from V and 9 bases from J, the gap between germline ends came to 7 bases. The CDR3 totals 11 residues. The germline CDR1 and CDR2 sequences are SGHTA and FQGNSA. The CDR3 here is CASSLNLAQYC. In DNA form, the CDR3 reads TGTGCCAGCAGCTTAAATCTGGCCCAGTACTGC.

As concerns this clonotype: This clone may be a read error of a much larger clone one base away. The genes are TRBV11-2 and TRBJ1-6; a possible D gene is TRBD1 (6 bases). CDR1 is SGHAT and CDR2 is FQNNGV in the germline V gene. V was cut by 3 bases and J by 15 bases, with 12 bases left in between. The CDR3 runs 12 residues. CDR3 sequence reads: CASSFRVGHLHF. DNA for the CDR3: TGTGCCAGCAGCTTCCGGGTGGGACACCTCCACTTT.

This clonotype appeared many times. This chain joins TRBV7-2 and TRBJ2-1; tentative D call: TRBD1 (6 bases). V lost 7 bases and J 2 bases, leaving 15 bases between the germline ends. This CDR3 region has 15 residues. Looked up from germline, CDR1 is SGHTA and CDR2 is FQGNSA. CDR3 sequence reads: CASNSRGLAYNEQFF. The CDR3 coding sequence is TGTGCCAGCAACTCCAGGGGCCTCGCCTACAATGAGCAGTTCTTC.

At least ten counts were recorded for this clonotype. The chain recombines TRBV9 with TRBJ2-3; the D is unclear. The CDR3 runs 14 residues. V lost 2 bases, J lost 2 bases, and 9 bases lay in between. CDR1 is SGDLS and CDR2 is YYNGEE in the germline V gene. The CDR3 bases are TGTGCCAGCAGCGTTTTAGACTCCACAGATACGCAGTATTTT. Its translation is CASSVLDSTDTQYF.

This clonotype showed up many times. The chain combines TRBV6-2 or TRBV6-3 with TRBJ2-2; unclear D gene. The CDR3 contains 12 residues. Germline CDR1 is MNHEY and CDR2 is SVGEGT. The germline V and J ends were trimmed by 6 bases and 7 bases, with 9 bases remaining between them. The CDR3 DNA is TGTGCCAGCAGCATCGGAAACGGGGAGCTGTTTTTT. Its protein is CASSIGNGELFF.

This clonotype has ten or more counts. For the CDR3, the DNA is TGCAGTGCTACGACCGGGACTAGTGTTCTCTATGAGCAGTTCTTC. This translates into CSATTGTSVLYEQFF. This chain links TRBV20-1 with TRBJ2-1, with 8 bases lining up with TRBD2. V dropped 4 bases and J dropped 8; count of bases not matched to a gene: 13. The CDR3 length is 15 residues. Germline V lookup: CDR1 DFQATT, CDR2 SNEGSKA (reference sequence).